In its sample, the clone carrying this T cell receptor beta chain was seen a few times. Antigen specificity is unknown. This specimen belongs to a study of T-cell reconstitution after alpha-beta-depleted transplantation in children. The library targeted TCRbeta and was prepared with unique molecular identifiers. TCRdb passed the PCR reads through MiXCR, listing each CDR3 protein once. The table records more than 500,000 distinct CDR3 sequences, about 10% of them present only once. Points from the study as a whole: Reportedly, roughly two months post-transplant, alpha-beta T cells arose from several hundred expanded graft clones. Surviving recipient T cells and thymic progenitors produced the high day-60 TCRbeta diversity seen in some patients. The main origin of T-cell counts and diversity one year after transplant was newly produced T cells.

This CDR3 is built from 19 residues. Between the trimmed V and J ends, which lost 1 base and 4 bases, there was a span of 23 bases. CDR1 is LGHDT and CDR2 is YNNKEL in the germline V gene (reference sequence). The chain combines TRBV3-1 with TRBJ2-1; a weak D match, TRBD1 (6 bases). Sequenced here: PBMCs, mostly from graft donor cells, sampled 180 days after TCRalphabeta/CD19-depleted stem cell transplant. The receptor was derived from a female patient aged 2-9 years who had a stem cell transplant for aplastic anemia, so the T cells may come from the graft donor. CDR3: CASSQVGGYRAASYNEQFF. The DNA for the CDR3 is TGTGCCAGCAGCCAAGTAGGGGGATACCGAGCAGCGTCTTACAATGAGCAGTTCTTC.